This T cell receptor beta chain was sequenced in a study of cytomegalovirus exposure and HLA in healthy donors (dated by TCRdb to about 2017). Looking at the study overall: In an earlier analysis of 587 of the donors, approximately 260 Gb of sequence data and 117 million unique TCR beta sequences from about 190 million T cells were reported. Around 320 gigabases of sequencing data and tens of millions of unique TCR sequences were included in an early release covering about 600 HLA-typed donors. Among the roughly 400 genotyped donors, 75% to 90% belonged to the genetic ancestry cluster associated with self-reported Caucasian donors. The aim of the study was to test whether cataloging public T cell receptors could identify signatures of past pathogen exposure. The T cell repertoires of 670 or so subjects were profiled by immunosequencing and related to cytomegalovirus serostatus. A separate validation cohort of roughly 120 different subjects was used in addition to the 666-subject first cohort. The study combined high-throughput TCR immunosequencing, statistical association of individual TCRs with disease status, and machine learning to predict cytomegalovirus infection status. To study patterns of TCR occurrence, a later analysis re-analyzed previously published TCR beta repertoires from around 660 donors and added high-resolution HLA genotyping. Rather than drawing on any new phenotypic data, the later analysis identified candidate immune exposures from TCR beta sequences and the way those sequences occurred across donors. In an earlier analysis of 587 of the donors, high-throughput TCR beta sequencing was used to judge whether each TCR beta V gene segment behaved as functional or pseudogenic. Donor age, sex, ethnicity and CMV serostatus were collected together with the repertoire data. Genome-wide SNP genotypes for about three fifths of the roughly 670 donors were used in a later genetic analysis, which treated that subset as a discovery cohort. All discovery cohort repertoires had been generated on a single sequencing platform. Both class I and class II loci were covered by HLA typing, at four-digit resolution. Typing coverage differed by locus: A, B, C, DRB1 and DQB1 were typed in about 620-630 donors, DQA1 in 522, DPA1 in some 570, and DPB1 in about 450. Because of strong linkage in the cohort, a few DR-DQ haplotypes were treated as single units for association and clustering. On average, about 200,000 unique TCR beta nucleotide sequences were sequenced per donor among 350 to 400 genotyped donors of the cohort, with 15% to 20% of those sequences being non-productive.

The cohort was made up of several hundred healthy bone marrow donors. At the time of sampling, every cohort member was nominally healthy, though immune exposures that went unrecorded were likely present. The donor tested CMV seropositive and was one of the 289 seropositive cohort members. Each donor provided a peripheral blood sample, and peripheral blood mononuclear cells were used for TCR beta sequencing. The Qiagen DNeasy Blood Extraction Kit was used to extract genomic DNA from the blood cell samples. The library relied on the immunoSEQ multiplex PCR assay. A mixture of 60 forward primers for TCR Vbeta segments and 13 reverse primers for TCR Jbeta segments was used in the multiplex PCR. Amplification of the CDR3 region of rearranged TCR beta genes was performed with a multiplex PCR assay on genomic DNA. The amplified TCR beta libraries were sequenced on the Illumina HiSeq System as 87-base-pair reads. The paper's processing steps were these. In a later analysis, around 80 million unique TCR beta chains were counted across the approximately 620 repertoires, and about 10 million of these chains were shared by at least two donors. To remove PCR and sequencing errors, raw reads were error-corrected and collapsed into unique sequences using a nearest-neighbor algorithm that merged closely related sequences. To assign V, D and J gene segments, CDR3 sequences were aligned to IMGT reference sequences. For a sequence to be retained, a match of at least six nucleotides was required to both a V gene segment and a J gene segment. A rearrangement was called productive if the CDR3 had no stop codons and remained in frame with V and J, and every other rearrangement was called non-productive. Following IMGT convention, CDR3 was defined as the stretch from the second conserved V-encoded cysteine up to the conserved J-encoded phenylalanine. Sequences without an unambiguous match to a single V gene segment were excluded from the earlier analysis of 450 to 650 of the donors. In an earlier analysis of several hundred of the donors, a V segment was called functional when productive rearrangements were above 56.7%, and segregating when the standard deviation between donors exceeded 5%. A statistical classification framework was built for diagnosing cytomegalovirus status from the catalog of TCR beta chain sequences. In a later analysis, TCR nucleotide sequences were compared against IMGT/GENE-DB human TR gene sequences so that V and J genes could be assigned. The TCRdist pipeline was used in a later analysis to assign CDR3 sequences and most-parsimonious VDJ recombination scenarios. In a later analysis, each TCR beta chain was defined by its CDR3 amino acid sequence together with its V-gene family, and reads lacking a unique V-gene family were excluded. A later analysis removed several hundred highly shared, low-generation-probability nucleotide sequences to deal with suspected cross-contamination and a sequencing artifact. For each public chain, a later analysis derived a clonal expansion index from normalized ranks of inferred template counts within each repertoire. In a later analysis, generation probabilities were computed using a VDJ recombination model fitted to out-of-frame rearrangements, and the results were checked against IGoR. A later analysis scored TCR-TCR, TCR-HLA and TCR-CMV co-occurrence with hypergeometric tests, applying a repertoire-size bias correction to TCR pairs. False discovery rates were estimated in a later analysis by permuting HLA or CMV assignments 20 times. In a later analysis, co-occurring TCRs were grouped using DBSCAN, and TCRdist sequence similarity was added for clustering within HLA-allele-positive subsets. Repertoires with fewer than 30,000 or more than 120,000 public chains, plus five repertoires with anomalous nucleotide sharing, were excluded from co-occurrence clustering. TCRdb holds this immuneACCESS table with in-frame rearrangements only. Some clones are missing; in checked studies, unresolved V genes explain under half, and the rest has no known cause. For V, J and clone size, that table is used; D and trimming come from the DNA. This sample gives about 180,000 clones in total; 75% to 85% of them show up just once. 4.9% of the sample belongs to the ten largest clones.

V trim: 7 bases; J trim: 8 bases; unmatched bases: 5. Its CDR3 holds 13 amino acids, cysteine through phenylalanine. The only DNA kept is the CDR3, 39 bases in frame from the first base. The CDR1 and CDR2 encoded by the germline V gene are MNHNS and SASEGT. About this clone itself: Its recognized antigen is unknown. No base qualities exist here, and no much larger clone lies one base off it.

What the authors observed across the whole study: Immune exposure information for the cohort was limited to CMV serostatus. The sequencing pipeline was judged likely to have produced a cluster of highly shared sequence variants as a technical artifact. In vitro tests confirmed that a few of the cytomegalovirus-associated TCR beta chains recognize cytomegalovirus antigens. Cytomegalovirus status was reported to be diagnosed by the classifier with high specificity and sensitivity in both the original and validation cohorts. A later analysis found that TCR association rates varied across HLA loci, with DRB1 alleles showing the most associated TCRs and HLA-C alleles the fewest. Only TCR beta chains were sequenced in this cohort, and the absence of alpha or paired-chain data limited detectable features. In a later analysis, about 16,000 TCR beta sequences were associated with specific HLA alleles at a false discovery rate of 0.05. Some IMGT-functional V segments, including TRBV6-2 and TRBV6-3, could not be distinguished by the 87-base-pair reads and were therefore excluded. Most CMV-associated TCR beta chains appeared to be HLA-restricted in a later analysis, and the HLA associations seemed to be driven largely by CMV exposure. In an earlier analysis of about 550 of the donors, most TCR beta V segments were observed in productive rearrangements about 87% or about 30% of the time, broadly matching IMGT annotations. The earlier analysis of about 600 of the donors excluded some 15 rarely observed V segments, including chromosome 9 orphons, because counts were too low. A later analysis reported that several top co-occurrence clusters appeared linked to parvovirus B19, influenza, CMV and Epstein-Barr virus. V-gene and J-gene trimming of TCR beta chains was associated with a missense DCLRE1C variant in a later genetic analysis, and the association was replicated in an independent cohort. Correlated functional status among segregating V segments might be attributable to linkage disequilibrium, but an unknown experimental factor could not be ruled out. When HLA alleles, especially DR and DQ, strongly co-occurred, TCR associations were difficult to assign to individual alleles. A later genetic analysis reported fewer N-insertions in productive TCRs among donors in an Asian-associated ancestry cluster than the 666-donor mean. Most TCR sequences were seen in very few donors, while some public TCRs were found in many individuals. Presence/absence analyses assumed roughly uniform sequencing depth across donors, an assumption that may not hold. HLA typing was unavailable for some donors at each locus, so association tests used only the typed subset. A further reported finding was that TCR beta sequences accurately predicted the HLA-A and HLA-B alleles for most subjects in the first cohort. It was suggested by the authors that the approach could potentially be generalized to other disease states and immunological phenotypes. In the study, roughly 160 TCR beta chains were listed as associated with cytomegalovirus. In a later analysis, HLA-associated TCR beta chains were found to be more clonally expanded and to have lower generation probabilities than equally common non-associated chains.

The clonotype was recovered from a woman aged 18-30 years in good health and CMV-seropositive. Sequencing was carried out using PBMCs. The receptor chain draws on TRBV6-1 and TRBJ1-6; the junction holds 7 bases that match TRBD1. At the DNA level, the sequence is TGTGCCAGCATGGGACAGAACGATTCACCCCTCCACTTT. Its product reads: CASMGQNDSPLHF.